The next 32 T cell receptor beta chains were all read from a single sample in a study of cytomegalovirus exposure and HLA in healthy donors. The PCR ran on 60 Vbeta and 13 Jbeta primers. TCRdb's table, derived via immunoSEQ multiplex PCR, lists solely in-frame clones and lacks some. This listing includes roughly 60,000 clones. The specimen sequenced was PBMCs. The receptors were gathered from a woman aged 18-29 years in good health and CMV-seronegative.

The gene calls are TRBV30 and TRBJ1-6; D possibly corresponds to TRBD1 (5 bases). The CDR3 covers 15 residues. The germline gives CDR1 GTSNPN, CDR2 SVGIG (reference sequence). Trimming cost V 0 bases and J 4 bases, with 10 bases left between them. The CDR3 reads CAWSVIRVYNSPLHF. In DNA, the CDR3 is TGTGCCTGGAGTGTGATCAGGGTATATAATTCACCCCTCCACTTT.

The chain has TRBV7-6 and TRBJ2-7, with 9 bases identical to TRBD1. V trimming: 5 bases; J trimming: 5 bases; junction bases outside the gene matches: 10. CDR3 length equals 15 residues. CDR1 and CDR2 (germline): SGHVS, FNYEAQ. CDR3 region: CASSGGTGIRDEQYF. DNA for the CDR3: TGTGCCAGCAGCGGAGGGACAGGGATTCGCGACGAGCAGTACTTC.

This rearrangement joins TRBV29-1 to TRBJ2-1; TRBD2 matches 15 bases. In germline, CDR1 is SQVTM, CDR2 ANQGSEA. The CDR3 is made up of 14 amino acids. V lost 5 bases and J lost 7; bases outside the gene matches: 3. The CDR3 bases are TGCAGCGTTCCCGGGACTAGCGGGAGGAATGAGCAGTTCTTC. It specifies CSVPGTSGRNEQFF.

The chain carries TRBV30 and TRBJ2-2; D unclear. Germline values: CDR1 GTSNPN, CDR2 SVGIG (reference sequence). The germline V and J ends were trimmed by 1 base and 0 bases, with 21 bases remaining between them. The CDR3 has 19 residues. CDR3 DNA sequence: TGTGCCTGGAGTGACCCCGCCGTCGCGGCCCGGCCGAACACCGGGGAGCTGTTTTTT. Protein product: CAWSDPAVAARPNTGELFF.

The chain uses TRBV19 and TRBJ1-1, with 7 bases identical to TRBD1. The CDR3 extends over 14 amino acids. The junction had 13 bases not matched to a gene; V was cut back by 8 bases and J by 7 bases. The germline V gene has CDR1 LNHDA and CDR2 SQIVND (reference sequence). Here the CDR3 reads CASLDRTGVGEAFF. Written as DNA, the CDR3 is TGTGCCAGTCTAGACCGAACAGGGGTTGGTGAAGCTTTCTTT.

The V gene is TRBV18, the J gene TRBJ2-7, with a weak D call TRBD1 (5 bases). V gave up 6 bases and J gave up 0 bases, with 12 bases separating them. This CDR3 region has 14 residues. Germline CDR1 and CDR2: KGHSH and LQKENI. DNA of the CDR3: TGTGCCAGCTCCTTCGACAGCATCTCCTACGAGCAGTACTTC. Its translation: CASSFDSISYEQYF. The full variable domain, in which reference TRBV18 and TRBJ2-7 provide the parts outside the CDR3, is NAGVMQNPRHLVRRRGQEARLRCSPMKGHSHVYWYRQLPEEGLKFMVYLQKENIIDESGMPKERFSAEFPKEGPSILRIQQVVRGDSAAYFCASSFDSISYEQYFGPGTRLTVT.

The V gene is TRBV9, the J gene TRBJ2-3, with TRBD2 matching 11 bases. Germline-derived CDR1 and CDR2 are SGDLS and YYNGEE. The junction had 1 base not matched to a gene; V was cut back by 5 bases and J by 2 bases. The CDR3 is 14 residues long. The CDR3 sequence: CASSSGRVTDTQYF. In nucleotides, the CDR3 is TGTGCCAGCAGTAGCGGGAGGGTCACAGATACGCAGTATTTT. Variable domain in full (rest from reference TRBV9 and TRBJ2-3): DSGVTQTPKHLITATGQRVTLRCSPRSGDLSVYWYQQSLDQGLQFLIQYYNGEERAKGNILERFSAQQFPDLHSELNLSSLELGDSALYFCASSSGRVTDTQYFGPGTRLTVL.

V usage is TRBV7-9 and J usage is TRBJ2-1, with D maybe TRBD2 (6 bases). The CDR3 is 17 amino acids. The germline CDR1 and CDR2 sequences are SEHNR and FQNEAQ (reference sequence). V was clipped by 0 bases and J by 2 bases, with 14 bases between them. The CDR3 sequence is CASSLAGGAATYNEQFF. CDR3 coding DNA: TGTGCCAGCAGCTTAGCCGGGGGAGCGGCTACCTACAATGAGCAGTTCTTC. Variable domain in full (rest from reference TRBV7-9 and TRBJ2-1): DTGVSQNPRHKITKRGQNVTFRCDPISEHNRLYWYRQTLGQGPEFLTYFQNEAQLEKSRLLSDRFSAERPKGSFSTLEIQRTEQGDSAMYLCASSLAGGAATYNEQFFGPGTRLTVL.

The genes are TRBV6-5 and TRBJ2-5; 7 positions agree with TRBD1. The last part of the DNA fits TRBJ2-7 better; the J call may be wrong. The CDR3 runs to 13 residues. Germline lookup yields CDR1 MNHEY and CDR2 SVGAGI. CDR3 nucleotides: TGTGCCAGCAGTTTGGGACAGCTCTACGAGCAGTACTTC. It translates to CASSLGQLYEQYF.

The chain links TRBV19 to TRBJ2-3; 10 bases map to TRBD2. The CDR3 contains 16 residues. Trimming at V came to 3 bases and at J to 4 bases, leaving 7 bases not matched to a gene. Looked up from germline, CDR1 is LNHDA and CDR2 is SQIVND (reference sequence). The CDR3: CASSMSSGSFADTQYF. In DNA, the CDR3 is TGTGCCAGTAGTATGTCTAGCGGGAGTTTCGCAGATACGCAGTATTTT.

This sequence joins TRBV5-1 and TRBJ2-7; a weak D match, TRBD1 (5 bases). The germline V and J ends were trimmed by 0 bases and 0 bases, with 7 bases remaining between them. The CDR3 is made up of 14 amino acids. Germline V CDR1 and CDR2: SGHRS, YFSETQ. Here the CDR3 reads CASSLEGFSYEQYF. As DNA, the CDR3 is TGCGCCAGCAGCTTGGAGGGGTTCTCCTACGAGCAGTACTTC.

The CDR3 bases are TGTGCCAGCAGTTCGGCAGGGGTTTTGGGGCAGTACTTC. Translating it yields CASSSAGVLGQYF. The rearrangement uses TRBV27 and TRBJ2-7, with a possible D match to TRBD1 (6 bases). V was clipped by 4 bases and J by 9 bases, with 16 bases between them. The germline gives CDR1 MNHEY, CDR2 SMNVEV (reference sequence). This CDR3 comprises 13 residues.

V and J are TRBV2 and TRBJ1-2, with 7 bases matching TRBD1. Germline V CDR1 and CDR2: SNHLY, FYNNEI. The CDR3 length is 14 residues. V gave up 6 bases and J gave up 0 bases; unmatched junction bases: 4. The CDR3, as DNA: TGTGCCAGCAGAATGGGACAGACTAACTATGGCTACACCTTC. Translated: CASRMGQTNYGYTF.

This sequence joins TRBV25-1 and TRBJ2-7, with 11 bases lining up with TRBD1. The length of the CDR3 is 16 residues. After removal of 2 bases from V and 7 bases from J, the junction contained 10 bases not matched to a gene. Germline V gene sequence: CDR1 MGHDK, CDR2 SYGVNS. The CDR3 sequence: CASSERRTGGWGEQYF. CDR3 DNA sequence: TGTGCCAGCAGTGAACGCCGGACAGGGGGCTGGGGAGAGCAGTACTTC.

This chain joins TRBV5-4 and TRBJ2-7; 7 bases map to TRBD1. From germline, CDR1 is SGHNT and CDR2 YYREEE (reference sequence). This CDR3 comprises 15 residues. V lost 4 bases and J lost 1; bases outside the gene matches: 8. The CDR3 sequence: CASSATGTASYEQYF. The CDR3 nucleotides read TGTGCCAGCAGCGCAACCGGGACAGCATCCTACGAGCAGTACTTC.

This sequence joins TRBV11-3 and TRBJ2-7; D may be TRBD1 (5 bases). This CDR3 contains 12 residues. Germline V gene data show CDR1 as SGHNT and CDR2 as YENEEA. V lost 2 bases to trimming and J lost 7 bases, with 9 bases between them. Here the CDR3 reads CASSLRGGEQYF. The CDR3 nucleotides are TGTGCCAGCAGCTTAAGGGGTGGGGAGCAGTACTTC.

J is TRBJ1-1 and V is TRBV4-1, with D perhaps matching TRBD1 (5 bases). Germline lookup yields CDR1 MGHRA and CDR2 YSYEKL. This CDR3 region has 14 residues. V was cut by 0 bases and J by 3 bases, with 8 bases left in between. CDR3 bases: TGCGCCAGCAGCCAAGATCCGGGGGACACTGAAGCTTTCTTT. Amino acids: CASSQDPGDTEAFF.

This rearrangement joins TRBV19 to TRBJ1-2, with 8 nucleotides matching TRBD1. This CDR3 spans 15 amino acids. CDR1 and CDR2 (germline): LNHDA, SQIVND (reference sequence). After removal of 5 bases from V and 3 bases from J, the junction contained 8 bases not matched to a gene. As DNA, the CDR3 is TGTGCCAGTAGTTTCGCCTTGACAGGGGACTATGGCTACACCTTC. Its protein is CASSFALTGDYGYTF.

The chain couples TRBV6-1 to TRBJ1-1; D is perhaps TRBD1 (6 bases). The germline CDR1 and CDR2 sequences are MNHNS and SASEGT. This CDR3 is built from 12 residues. Trimming shortened V by 7 bases and J by 4 bases, and 10 bases separated the two germline ends. The CDR3 loop reads CASIDRFTEAFF. CDR3 sequence (DNA): TGTGCCAGCATCGACAGGTTCACTGAAGCTTTCTTT.

V usage is TRBV6-5 and J usage is TRBJ2-2; weak D call: TRBD1 (6 bases). The V and J ends lost 6 bases and 1 base respectively, with 9 bases between them. The CDR3 is 14 amino acids. CDR1 and CDR2 (germline): MNHEY, SVGAGI. The DNA of the CDR3 is TGTGCCAGCAGCCTGGGACAGAACACCGGGGAGCTGTTTTTT. It is translated as CASSLGQNTGELFF.

This rearrangement joins TRBV29-1 to TRBJ1-2; 7 nucleotides align to TRBD1. The CDR3 covers 13 residues. V was pared by 2 bases and J by 3 bases, with 3 bases of the junction left unmatched. Looked up from germline, CDR1 is SQVTM and CDR2 is ANQGSEA. Here the CDR3 reads CSVERGPDYGYTF. The CDR3 coding sequence is TGCAGCGTTGAAAGGGGGCCGGACTATGGCTACACCTTC.

The chain employs TRBV11-3 and TRBJ2-7, with D possibly being TRBD2 (5 bases). The CDR3 covers 20 residues. The V gene lost 5 bases and the J gene lost 2 bases, with 31 bases spanning the gap. Per germline, CDR1 SGHNT and CDR2 YENEEA. The CDR3 sequence is CASSQTTPWAANPITYEQYF. The CDR3 DNA reads TGTGCCAGCAGCCAGACTACCCCATGGGCGGCTAACCCGATAACCTACGAGCAGTACTTC.

CDR3 amino acids: CASSAEVNQPQHF. CDR3 sequence (DNA): TGTGCCAGCAGCGCGGAAGTTAATCAGCCCCAGCATTTT. The chain joins TRBV7-3 to TRBJ1-5, with no clear D. The V end lost 5 bases, the J end lost 4 bases, and 9 bases lay between the germline ends. The CDR3 is 13 amino acids. Germline V gene sequence: CDR1 SGHTA, CDR2 FQGTGA.

CDR3 loop: CAGGTSSDTQYF. For the CDR3, the DNA is TGTGCCGGCGGGACTAGCTCAGATACGCAGTATTTT. The chain employs TRBV6-1 and TRBJ2-3; 9 bases are a match to TRBD2. This CDR3 contains 12 residues. Germline V gives CDR1 MNHNS, CDR2 SASEGT. With V trimmed by 11 bases and J by 4 bases, 4 bases remained unmatched.

CDR3 sequence (DNA): TGTGCCAGCAGTCGGGACAGCTCCTACGAGCAGTACTTC. Protein sequence: CASSRDSSYEQYF. This chain uses TRBV27 with TRBJ2-7; 7 nucleotides match TRBD1. J lost 0 bases, V lost 5 bases, and 1 base had no gene match. The CDR3 is 13 amino acids. CDR1 is MNHEY and CDR2 is SMNVEV in the germline V gene (reference sequence).

The genes are TRBV5-4 and TRBJ2-7, with TRBD1 identical over 7 bases. CDR1 and CDR2 from the germline V gene are SGHNT and YYREEE (reference sequence). The CDR3 spans 15 residues. V trimming: 2 bases; J trimming: 3 bases; junction bases outside the gene matches: 8. DNA for the CDR3: TGTGCCAGCAGCTTTAGACAGGGTAGACTCTACGAGCAGTACTTC. Amino acids: CASSFRQGRLYEQYF. Using reference TRBV5-4 and TRBJ2-7 for the parts outside the CDR3, the full variable domain is ETGVTQSPTHLIKTRGQQVTLRCSSQSGHNTVSWYQQALGQGPQFIFQYYREEENGRGNFPPRFSGLQFPNYSSELNVNALELDDSALYLCASSFRQGRLYEQYFGPGTRLTVT.

This chain uses TRBV5-1 with TRBJ1-5, with TRBD1 identical over 11 bases. Trimming at V came to 2 bases and at J to 5 bases, leaving 3 bases not matched to a gene. The CDR3 contains 15 residues. Germline CDR1 reads SGHRS; CDR2 reads YFSETQ. This chain's CDR3 is CASSLGGQGDQPQHF. The CDR3 bases are TGCGCCAGCAGCTTAGGGGGACAGGGGGATCAGCCCCAGCATTTT.

The V call is TRBV30, the J call TRBJ1-1, with D perhaps TRBD1 (6 bases). Trimming removed 4 bases from V and 9 bases from J, with 12 bases in between. This CDR3 spans 11 amino acids. Germline-derived CDR1 and CDR2 are GTSNPN and SVGIG (reference sequence). In DNA form, the CDR3 reads TGTGCCTGGAATGGGGGGGGGCAAGCTTTCTTT. Translated: CAWNGGGQAFF.

This sequence joins TRBV18 and TRBJ2-3; a weak D match, TRBD1 (6 bases). Trimming took off 3 bases at V and 0 bases at J, with 10 bases between the two ends. Per the germline V gene, CDR1 is KGHSH and CDR2 is LQKENI. CDR3 length: 15 residues. The CDR3 is CASSPGQPSTDTQYF. The CDR3 DNA is TGTGCCAGCTCACCCGGACAGCCCAGCACAGATACGCAGTATTTT. Combining the CDR3 with reference TRBV18 and TRBJ2-3 gives the whole variable domain NAGVMQNPRHLVRRRGQEARLRCSPMKGHSHVYWYRQLPEEGLKFMVYLQKENIIDESGMPKERFSAEFPKEGPSILRIQQVVRGDSAAYFCASSPGQPSTDTQYFGPGTRLTVL.

The chain uses TRBV15 and TRBJ2-7; tentative D call: TRBD1 (5 bases). This CDR3 spans 14 amino acids. In germline, CDR1 is LNHNV, CDR2 YYDKDF (reference sequence). V lost 5 bases, J lost 4 bases, and 15 bases lay in between. This chain's CDR3 is CATSPPGPGYEQYF. The CDR3 DNA sequence: TGTGCCACCAGCCCCCCCGGGCCAGGGTACGAGCAGTACTTC.

The rearrangement joins TRBV11-2 to TRBJ2-1, with D possibly being TRBD2 (5 bases). Trimming stripped 0 bases from V and 5 bases from J, with 11 bases between. This CDR3 has 15 residues. Germline V lookup: CDR1 SGHAT, CDR2 FQNNGV. The CDR3 region has the DNA TGTGCCAGCAGCTTAGAAGCGGAAGTAGACAATGAGCAGTTCTTC. Residues: CASSLEAEVDNEQFF. The complete variable domain, with remaining parts taken from reference TRBV11-2 and TRBJ2-1, reads EAGVAQSPRYKIIEKRQSVAFWCNPISGHATLYWYQQILGQGPKLLIQFQNNGVVDDSQLPKDRFSAERLKGVDSTLKIQPAKLEDSAVYLCASSLEAEVDNEQFFGPGTRLTVL.

The V gene is TRBV2, the J gene TRBJ2-7, with D unclear. The CDR3 is 11 residues long. CDR1 and CDR2 (germline): SNHLY, FYNNEI. Trimming shortened V by 7 bases and J by 5 bases, and 9 bases separated the two germline ends. The CDR3 spells CASTPVHEQYF. The CDR3 DNA reads as TGTGCCAGCACCCCCGTCCACGAGCAGTACTTC.